This TCR beta chain was profiled in a study of cytomegalovirus exposure and HLA in healthy donors. PCR employed 60 Vbeta and 13 Jbeta primers. This table comes from immunoSEQ multiplex PCR, and its TCRdb copy is limited to in-frame clones, with some not included. This table holds around 94,000 clones, approximately 84% found once. This clone came up once. V lost 0 bases to trimming and J lost 3 bases; unmatched junction nucleotides: 2. This CDR3 has 14 amino acids. CDR1 and CDR2 from the germline V gene are KGHSH and LQKENI. The clonotype was recovered from a man aged 18 to 30 in good health and CMV-seronegative. Source material: PBMCs. The rearrangement joins TRBV18 to TRBJ2-7; TRBD1 aligns across 7 bases. CDR3 DNA: TGTGCCAGCTCACCACCGGGACAGAACTACGAGCAGTACTTC. Its protein is CASSPPGQNYEQYF.